This T cell receptor (beta chain) came from a study of blood T cell repertoires in COVID-19. Study overall: From the United States, Italy and Spain came samples of acute and convalescent COVID-19. The cDNA or gDNA used as material had been derived from T cells, B-cell-depleted T cells, or PBMCs.

Seattle-derived patients entered the study during active infection and were followed longitudinally. Authors' analysis steps: From reference gene primer amplification, estimates of nucleated cell counts were derived. Generated by immunoSEQ multiplex PCR, the TCRdb table keeps only in-frame clones and is missing some. The V and J calls and clone size come from that table; D and trimming were worked out from the DNA. The table has just over 350,000 clones, approximately 86% seen once. The germline CDR1 and CDR2 sequences are MNHEY and SVGAGI. This CDR3 region has 15 residues. Trimming took 6 bases from V and 5 from J, leaving 14 bases between them. This clone appeared once.

This TCR was recovered from a woman in her sixties with COVID-19, enrolled during active disease. The sample taken for sequencing was peripheral blood. The chain recombines TRBV6-5 with TRBJ1-6; the D gene is possibly TRBD1 (6 bases). CDR3 nucleotides: TGTGCCAGCAGACACCAACAGGGCAATAATTCACCCCTCCACTTT. Its protein is CASRHQQGNNSPLHF.